This T cell receptor beta chain was recovered during a study of cytomegalovirus exposure and HLA in healthy donors. About the study: Out of 350 to 400 genotyped donors, about 84% belonged to the Caucasian-associated ancestry cluster. Study-level results: Earlier analysis looked at TCR beta V segments, and most were productive about 90% or about 30% of the time.

Germline V gene lookup returns CDR1 SGHVS and CDR2 FNYEAQ. V lost 1 base, J lost 4 bases, and 11 bases lay in between. This CDR3 contains 15 residues. On this clone: Its antigen is currently unknown.

PCR primers comprised 60 Vbeta and 13 Jbeta primers. Per the original data handling: The count from a later analysis was 60 million to 85 million unique TCR beta chains, some 12 million of them shared. The data were produced by immunoSEQ multiplex PCR, yet TCRdb's version contains in-frame clones alone and is incomplete. V and J calls and clone size are copied from that table; D and trimming were computed from the DNA. The sample records about 250,000 clones, roughly 70% being singletons. Sequencing was carried out using PBMCs. The chain combines TRBV7-6 with TRBJ2-1; D gene unclear. The source of this sequence is a female donor in good health and CMV-seronegative. This chain's CDR3 is CASSLEVIRYNEQFF. CDR3 DNA: TGTGCCAGCAGCTTAGAAGTAATTCGGTACAATGAGCAGTTCTTC.